One and the same sample provided the 13 T cell receptor beta chains below, sequenced in a study of T cell repertoires in cytomegalovirus infection. TCRdb itself ran the reads through MiXCR, one entry per CDR3 protein. The table has approximately 110,000 distinct CDR3 sequences, over 40% seen once. Their recognized antigens are unknown. This specimen consisted of CD8+ T cells from cultured PBMCs, obtained from culture after CMV antigen stimulation. These receptors were taken from a human donor in good health (CMV status not recorded). Some clones in this sample may be carry-over from other donors' samples.

The chain joins TRBV6-1 to TRBJ2-7, with 7 nucleotides matching TRBD1. The CDR3 totals 14 residues. From germline, CDR1 is MNHNS and CDR2 SASEGT. V shed 2 bases and J 5 bases; nucleotides not matched to a gene: 6. CDR3 DNA sequence: TGTGCCAGCAGTGAATGGGACAGTTTACACGAGCAGTACTTC. Protein: CASSEWDSLHEQYF.

This chain joins TRBV19 and TRBJ2-7; 8 positions match TRBD2. CDR3 length: 15 amino acids. V dropped 6 bases and J dropped 3; count of bases not matched to a gene: 10. The germline V gene has CDR1 LNHDA and CDR2 SQIVND (reference sequence). Here the CDR3 DNA reads TGTGCCAGTAGCCAGGGGACTAGGGGCATCTACGAGCAGTACTTC. Translation gives CASSQGTRGIYEQYF.

This clonotype was detected once. The V gene is TRBV19, the J gene TRBJ2-1; TRBD2 is a possible D gene (6 bases). V dropped 6 bases and J dropped 6 bases, with 15 bases sitting between them. CDR1 is LNHDA and CDR2 is SQIVND in the germline V gene (reference sequence). The CDR3 is 14 amino acids. The chain's CDR3 is CASSTSFSTNEQFF. The CDR3 bases are TGTGCCAGTAGCACTAGCTTTAGCACCAATGAGCAGTTCTTC.

In its sample, this clonotype was seen a few times. The rearrangement joins TRBV9 to TRBJ1-1; D gene ambiguous. The CDR3 covers 14 residues. Germline CDR1 is SGDLS and CDR2 is YYNGEE. Trimming pared 2 bases from V and 5 bases from J, leaving 13 bases between. The DNA for the CDR3 is TGTGCCAGCAGCGTTTTAGGAGTAGAAACTGAAGCTTTCTTT. As protein: CASSVLGVETEAFF.

This clonotype was seen many times. J is TRBJ2-7 and V is TRBV7-8; possible D gene TRBD2, 5 bases. CDR3 length equals 14 residues. The germline V and J ends were trimmed by 1 base and 0 bases, with 7 bases remaining between them. Germline-derived CDR1 and CDR2 are SGHVS and FQNEAQ. CDR3 coding DNA: TGTGCCAGCAGCTTAGTTCGGGGCTCCTACGAGCAGTACTTC. Amino acids: CASSLVRGSYEQYF.

The V call is TRBV7-9, the J call TRBJ2-7, with 12 bases aligning to TRBD1. Germline V gene data show CDR1 as SEHNR and CDR2 as FQNEAQ (reference sequence). The V gene end was trimmed by 7 bases and the J gene end by 5 bases; junction bases not matched to a gene: 6. This CDR3 is built from 14 residues. The CDR3 protein is CASNEGTGGNEQYF. CDR3 DNA sequence: TGTGCCAGCAACGAAGGGACAGGGGGCAACGAGCAGTACTTC.

This chain links TRBV12-3 or TRBV12-4 with TRBJ2-1; tentative D call: TRBD1 (6 bases). V shed 4 bases and J shed 5 bases, with 18 bases lying between them. The CDR3 is made up of 16 amino acids. The CDR3 sequence: CASSSYPGVVDNEQFF. As DNA, the CDR3 is TGTGCCAGCAGTTCGTATCCAGGGGTTGTAGACAATGAGCAGTTCTTC.

The J gene is TRBJ2-7, the V gene TRBV27, with 10 bases fitting TRBD1. This CDR3 contains 16 residues. Germline V CDR1 and CDR2: MNHEY, SMNVEV (reference sequence). Trimming took 5 bases from V and 4 from J; bases not matched to a gene: 11. The CDR3 DNA reads TGTGCCAGCAGTACCTCGACAGGGGGCGCCGAGTACGAGCAGTACTTC. It yields the protein CASSTSTGGAEYEQYF.

The rearrangement links TRBV12-3 or TRBV12-4 to TRBJ1-4; D is possibly TRBD1 (6 bases). The CDR3 loop spans 13 amino acids. V shed 9 bases and J shed 7 bases, with 15 bases lying between them. This CDR3 reads CASRGTRGEKLFF. The DNA for the CDR3 is TGTGCCAGTAGAGGGACCAGGGGTGAAAAACTGTTTTTT.

The chain has TRBV20-1 and TRBJ1-1; TRBD1 agrees at 8 bases. CDR1 and CDR2 (germline): DFQATT, SNEGSKA (reference sequence). CDR3 length: 13 residues. The CDR3 loop reads CGLHRGSSTEAFF. The CDR3 nucleotides read TGCGGCCTACACAGGGGGAGTAGCACTGAAGCTTTCTTT.

This chain joins TRBV20-1 and TRBJ2-7; unclear D gene. Germline V CDR1 and CDR2: DFQATT, SNEGSKA (reference sequence). V was cut by 1 base and J by 2 bases, with 9 bases left in between. The CDR3 runs 13 residues. CDR3 sequence reads: CSARVRGAYEQYF. DNA for the CDR3: TGCAGTGCTAGAGTACGTGGGGCCTACGAGCAGTACTTC.

This sequence joins TRBV2 and TRBJ2-6, with D perhaps matching TRBD1 or TRBD2 (5 bases each). Germline CDR1 reads SNHLY; CDR2 reads FYNNEI. V was cut by 7 bases and J by 0 bases, with 19 bases left in between. This CDR3 region has 18 residues. The CDR3 bases are TGTGCCAGCACCCCACCTCTGGGGGTGAGCTCTGGGGCCAACGTCCTGACTTTC. Translated: CASTPPLGVSSGANVLTF.

This clonotype was detected a few times. The chain links TRBV7-6 to TRBJ2-2; 8 nucleotides match TRBD2. The V and J ends lost 5 bases and 5 bases, in that order; junction bases with no gene match: 7. CDR1 and CDR2 from the germline V gene are SGHVS and FNYEAQ. The CDR3 loop spans 15 amino acids. The CDR3 loop is CASSPAGGGTGELFF. DNA of the CDR3: TGTGCCAGCAGCCCAGCTGGCGGGGGGACCGGGGAGCTGTTTTTT.